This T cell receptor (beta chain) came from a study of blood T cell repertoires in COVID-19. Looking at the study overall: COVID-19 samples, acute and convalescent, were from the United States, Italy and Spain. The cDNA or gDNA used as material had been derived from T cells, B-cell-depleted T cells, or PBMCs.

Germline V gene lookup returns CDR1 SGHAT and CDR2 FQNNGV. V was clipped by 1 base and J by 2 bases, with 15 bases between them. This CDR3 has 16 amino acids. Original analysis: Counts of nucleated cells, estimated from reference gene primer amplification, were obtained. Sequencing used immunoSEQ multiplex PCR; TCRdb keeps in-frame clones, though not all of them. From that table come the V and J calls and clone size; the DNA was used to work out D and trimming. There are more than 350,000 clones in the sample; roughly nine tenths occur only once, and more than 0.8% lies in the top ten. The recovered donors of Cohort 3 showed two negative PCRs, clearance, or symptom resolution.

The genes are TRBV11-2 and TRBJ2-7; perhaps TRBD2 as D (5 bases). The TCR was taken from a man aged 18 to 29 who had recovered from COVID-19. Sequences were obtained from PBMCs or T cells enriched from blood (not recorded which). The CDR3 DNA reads TGTGCCAGCAGCTTAGCTAGCCGGCACCCCACCTACGAGCAGTACTTC. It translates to CASSLASRHPTYEQYF.